One and the same sample provided the 9 T cell receptor beta chains below, sequenced in a study of cytomegalovirus exposure and HLA in healthy donors. Use of 60 Vbeta and 13 Jbeta primers characterized the PCR. Measured with immunoSEQ multiplex PCR; TCRdb has only the in-frame clones, and not every one. Among 150,000 to 200,000 clones listed, roughly 85% were seen once. Sequenced: PBMCs. The receptor set was obtained from a woman aged 18-35 years in good health and CMV-seronegative.

A few counts support this clone. The V and J genes are TRBV5-1 and TRBJ1-1; D remains ambiguous. CDR3 length equals 15 residues. Germline CDR1 is SGHRS and CDR2 is YFSETQ. Deletions cut 4 bases from V and 2 bases from J, with 15 bases between. DNA of the CDR3: TGCGCCAGCAGCCCTCGACCGACGGGTAACACTGAAGCTTTCTTT. This translates into CASSPRPTGNTEAFF.

This clone was observed a few times. This chain links TRBV2 with TRBJ2-1, with 9 bases fitting TRBD2. CDR1 is SNHLY and CDR2 is FYNNEI in the germline V gene. With V trimmed by 3 bases and J by 2 bases, 5 bases remained unmatched. The CDR3 loop spans 16 amino acids. CDR3 bases: TGTGCCAGCAGTGAGGAAGCGGGAGGAGCCTACAATGAGCAGTTCTTC. Residues: CASSEEAGGAYNEQFF.

The chain recombines TRBV27 with TRBJ2-7; the match to TRBD1 covers 9 bases. Unmatched junction bases numbered 8, after V lost 5 bases and J lost 6 bases. Germline lookup yields CDR1 MNHEY and CDR2 SMNVEV (reference sequence). The CDR3 is 14 residues long. The CDR3, as DNA: TGTGCCAGCAGTCATGGACAGGGGACGGCCGAGCAGTACTTC. Its translation: CASSHGQGTAEQYF.

CDR3 loop: CASSLAWGGEGYEQYF. In DNA, the CDR3 is TGTGCCAGCAGCTTGGCCTGGGGCGGGGAGGGGTACGAGCAGTACTTC. The rearrangement uses TRBV5-4 and TRBJ2-7, with 7 positions matching TRBD2. The length of the CDR3 is 16 residues. The V and J ends lost 0 bases and 4 bases, in that order; junction bases with no gene match: 10. CDR1 and CDR2 (germline): SGHNT, YYREEE (reference sequence).

The V gene is TRBV7-2, the J gene TRBJ1-5; a possible D gene is TRBD1 (5 bases). The CDR3 is 17 residues long. Trimming shortened V by 1 base and J by 1 base, and 14 bases separated the two germline ends. CDR1 SGHTA and CDR2 FQGNSA come from the germline V gene. The CDR3 DNA reads as TGTGCCAGCAGCTTAGGACGGGGGTCCGACAGCAATCAGCCCCAGCATTTT. Its translation is CASSLGRGSDSNQPQHF.

The chain links TRBV7-9 to TRBJ2-5; tentative D call: TRBD1 (5 bases). The germline V gene encodes CDR1 SEHNR and CDR2 FQNEAQ (reference sequence). This CDR3 is built from 14 residues. V was trimmed by 3 bases and J by 0 bases, leaving 8 bases between them. The CDR3 spells CASSFAGNQETQYF. The CDR3 bases are TGTGCCAGCAGCTTTGCAGGGAACCAAGAGACCCAGTACTTC. Supplemented by reference TRBV7-9 and TRBJ2-5, the full variable domain reads DTGVSQNPRHKITKRGQNVTFRCDPISEHNRLYWYRQTLGQGPEFLTYFQNEAQLEKSRLLSDRFSAERPKGSFSTLEIQRTEQGDSAMYLCASSFAGNQETQYFGPGTRLLVL.

The chain links TRBV25-1 to TRBJ1-1, with 8 bases identical to TRBD1. The CDR3 runs to 14 residues. V gave up 3 bases and J gave up 11 bases; unmatched junction bases: 11. Germline values: CDR1 MGHDK, CDR2 SYGVNS. The CDR3 DNA reads TGTGCCAGCAGTGACCAGACAGGGGACAAAATTGCTTTCTTT. It specifies CASSDQTGDKIAFF.

The V and J genes are TRBV30 and TRBJ2-2, with 12 bases lining up with TRBD1. This CDR3 spans 16 amino acids. V lost 2 bases, J lost 4 bases, and 5 bases stayed unmatched. Looked up from germline, CDR1 is GTSNPN and CDR2 is SVGIG (reference sequence). This CDR3 is CAWSPGQGARTGELFF. In DNA, the CDR3 is TGTGCCTGGAGTCCGGGACAGGGGGCGCGCACCGGGGAGCTGTTTTTT.

V and J are TRBV19 and TRBJ2-2; 7 bases fit TRBD1. From germline, CDR1 is LNHDA and CDR2 SQIVND (reference sequence). Trimming at V came to 7 bases and at J to 3 bases, leaving 8 bases not matched to a gene. The CDR3 length is 15 residues. The CDR3 here is CASNYRGDYTGELFF. CDR3 coding DNA: TGTGCCAGTAACTACAGGGGAGATTACACCGGGGAGCTGTTTTTT.